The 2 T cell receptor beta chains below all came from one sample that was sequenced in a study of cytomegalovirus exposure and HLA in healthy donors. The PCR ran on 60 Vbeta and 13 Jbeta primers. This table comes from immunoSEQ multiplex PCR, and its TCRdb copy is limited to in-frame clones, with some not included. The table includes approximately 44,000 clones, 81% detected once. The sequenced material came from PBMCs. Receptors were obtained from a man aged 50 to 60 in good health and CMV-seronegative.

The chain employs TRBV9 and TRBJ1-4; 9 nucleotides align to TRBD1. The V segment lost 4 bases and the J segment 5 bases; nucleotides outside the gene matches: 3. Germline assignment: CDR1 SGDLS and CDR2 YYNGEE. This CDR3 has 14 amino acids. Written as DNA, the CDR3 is TGTGCCAGCAGCCTGGGACAGGGCAATGAAAAACTGTTTTTT. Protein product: CASSLGQGNEKLFF.

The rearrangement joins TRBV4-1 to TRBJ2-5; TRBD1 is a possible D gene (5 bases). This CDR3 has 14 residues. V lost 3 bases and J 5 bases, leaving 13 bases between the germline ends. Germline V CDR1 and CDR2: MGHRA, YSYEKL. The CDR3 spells CASSQVGKGETQYF. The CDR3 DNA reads TGCGCCAGCAGCCAGGTGGGGAAGGGGGAGACCCAGTACTTC.